This TCR beta chain was documented in a study of radiotherapy plus CTLA-4 blockade in lung cancer. This clone was detected only once. Germline CDR1 and CDR2: SGHTA and FQGNSA. CDR3 length: 14 residues. Repertoires were generated with immunoSEQ multiplex PCR, while TCRdb's copy carries only in-frame clones and drops some. The table shows around 59,000 clones, with over 65% occurring only once. The material sequenced was peripheral blood, taken from a patient treated with radiotherapy plus ipilimumab. The receptor's source is a human donor with non-small cell lung cancer who had a partial response to radiotherapy plus ipilimumab. V and J are TRBV7-2 and TRBJ2-5, with TRBD1 as a possible D gene (6 bases). Matching the DNA end better, TRBJ2-7 makes the J call doubtful. CDR3 sequence (DNA): TGTGCCAGCAGCTTACACAGGGTTGAGTACGAGCAGTACTTC. Translating gives CASSLHRVEYEQYF.